The text below deals with one TCR beta chain. The sample comes from a study of blood T cell repertoires in COVID-19. Turning to the study itself: The United States, Italy and Spain were the sources of the acute and convalescent COVID-19 samples. Sources were T cells, B-cell-depleted T cells, or PBMCs; the material itself was cDNA or gDNA.

CDR1 is MNHEY, CDR2 SVGEGT, per germline. Trimming stripped 0 bases from V and 7 bases from J, with 12 bases between. This CDR3 has 14 amino acids. Methods used by the authors: Researchers report that nucleated cell counts were estimated from reference gene primer amplification. Produced via immunoSEQ multiplex PCR; TCRdb's table is partial and in-frame only. The DNA gave D and trimming, while V, J and clone size come from that table. The repertoire has approximately 85,000 clones, around four fifths of them found once; the top ten carry 10% to 15%. The source is a woman in her 70s with active or convalescent COVID-19. What was sequenced was peripheral blood. V gene TRBV6-2 or TRBV6-3 combines with J gene TRBJ1-1, with D possibly matching TRBD1 (5 bases). CDR3 in amino acids: CASSYSFGGIEAFF. The CDR3 DNA reads as TGTGCCAGCAGTTACTCTTTCGGGGGGATTGAAGCTTTCTTT.